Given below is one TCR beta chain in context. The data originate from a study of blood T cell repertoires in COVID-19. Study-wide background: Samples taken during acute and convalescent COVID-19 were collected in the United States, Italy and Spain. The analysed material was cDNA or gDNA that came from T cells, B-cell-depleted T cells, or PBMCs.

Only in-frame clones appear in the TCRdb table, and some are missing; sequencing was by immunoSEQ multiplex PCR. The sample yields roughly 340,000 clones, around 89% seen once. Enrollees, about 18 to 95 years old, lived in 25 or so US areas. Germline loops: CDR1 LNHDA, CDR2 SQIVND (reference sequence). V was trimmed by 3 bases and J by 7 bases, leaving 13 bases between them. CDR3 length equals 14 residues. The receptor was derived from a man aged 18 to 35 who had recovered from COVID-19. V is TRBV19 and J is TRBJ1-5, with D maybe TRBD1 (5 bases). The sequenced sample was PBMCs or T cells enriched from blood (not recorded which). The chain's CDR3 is CASSIFQGGQPQHF. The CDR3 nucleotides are TGTGCCAGTAGTATCTTCCAGGGTGGGCAGCCCCAGCATTTT. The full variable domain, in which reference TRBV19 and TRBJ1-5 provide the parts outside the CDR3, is DGGITQSPKYLFRKEGQNVTLSCEQNLNHDAMYWYRQDPGQGLRLIYYSQIVNDFQKGDIAEGYSVSREKKESFPLTVTSAQKNPTAFYLCASSIFQGGQPQHFGDGTRLSIL.